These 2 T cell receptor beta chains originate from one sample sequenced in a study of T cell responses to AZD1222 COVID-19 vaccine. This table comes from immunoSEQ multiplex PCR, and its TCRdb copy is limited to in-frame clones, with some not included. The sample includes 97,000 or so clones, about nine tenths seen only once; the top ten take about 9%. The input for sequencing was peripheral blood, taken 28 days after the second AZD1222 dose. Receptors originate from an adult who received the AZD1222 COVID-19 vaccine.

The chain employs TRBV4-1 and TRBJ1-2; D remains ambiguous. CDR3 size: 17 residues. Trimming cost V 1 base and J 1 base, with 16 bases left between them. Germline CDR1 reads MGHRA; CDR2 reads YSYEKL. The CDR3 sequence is CASSQGTDHRLNYGYTF. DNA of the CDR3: TGCGCCAGCAGCCAAGGTACTGACCACAGACTTAACTATGGCTACACCTTC.

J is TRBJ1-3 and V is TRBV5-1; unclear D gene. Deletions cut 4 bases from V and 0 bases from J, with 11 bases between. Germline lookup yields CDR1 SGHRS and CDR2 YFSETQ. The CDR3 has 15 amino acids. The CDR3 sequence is CASSIGLVSGNTIYF. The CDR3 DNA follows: TGCGCCAGCAGCATCGGACTGGTCTCTGGAAACACCATATATTTT. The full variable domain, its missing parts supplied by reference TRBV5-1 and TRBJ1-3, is KAGVTQTPRYLIKTRGQQVTLSCSPISGHRSVSWYQQTPGQGLQFLFEYFSETQRNKGNFPGRFSGRQFSNSRSEMNVSTLELGDSALYLCASSIGLVSGNTIYFGEGSWLTVV.